This T cell receptor (beta chain) was retrieved from a study of T cell repertoires in cytomegalovirus infection. Turning to this clonotype: Its antigen is currently unknown.

Whole-study results and caveats: HLA-C-restricted CMV clonotypes gave the most frequent clonotype in two of eight donors.

MiXCR, run by TCRdb on the reads, gives a single entry per CDR3 protein. The sample includes 830,000 or so distinct CDR3 sequences, 32% of them seen just once. Germline-derived CDR1 and CDR2 are SGHAT and FQNNGV. J lost 1 base, V lost 5 bases, and 5 bases had no gene match. This CDR3 is built from 16 residues. The sequence derives from a human donor in good health (CMV status not recorded). Some clones in this sample may be carry-over from other donors' samples. The gene calls are TRBV11-2 and TRBJ1-1; 12 bases are shared with TRBD1. The sample consisted of cultured CD8+ T cells from PBMCs, taken from culture after CMV antigen stimulation. CDR3 coding DNA: TGTGCCAGCAGCAGGGACAGGGGGCTAAAGAACACTGAAGCTTTCTTT. This sequence encodes CASSRDRGLKNTEAFF. Together with reference TRBV11-2 and TRBJ1-1, the CDR3 gives the full variable domain: EAGVAQSPRYKIIEKRQSVAFWCNPISGHATLYWYQQILGQGPKLLIQFQNNGVVDDSQLPKDRFSAERLKGVDSTLKIQPAKLEDSAVYLCASSRDRGLKNTEAFFGQGTRLTVV.